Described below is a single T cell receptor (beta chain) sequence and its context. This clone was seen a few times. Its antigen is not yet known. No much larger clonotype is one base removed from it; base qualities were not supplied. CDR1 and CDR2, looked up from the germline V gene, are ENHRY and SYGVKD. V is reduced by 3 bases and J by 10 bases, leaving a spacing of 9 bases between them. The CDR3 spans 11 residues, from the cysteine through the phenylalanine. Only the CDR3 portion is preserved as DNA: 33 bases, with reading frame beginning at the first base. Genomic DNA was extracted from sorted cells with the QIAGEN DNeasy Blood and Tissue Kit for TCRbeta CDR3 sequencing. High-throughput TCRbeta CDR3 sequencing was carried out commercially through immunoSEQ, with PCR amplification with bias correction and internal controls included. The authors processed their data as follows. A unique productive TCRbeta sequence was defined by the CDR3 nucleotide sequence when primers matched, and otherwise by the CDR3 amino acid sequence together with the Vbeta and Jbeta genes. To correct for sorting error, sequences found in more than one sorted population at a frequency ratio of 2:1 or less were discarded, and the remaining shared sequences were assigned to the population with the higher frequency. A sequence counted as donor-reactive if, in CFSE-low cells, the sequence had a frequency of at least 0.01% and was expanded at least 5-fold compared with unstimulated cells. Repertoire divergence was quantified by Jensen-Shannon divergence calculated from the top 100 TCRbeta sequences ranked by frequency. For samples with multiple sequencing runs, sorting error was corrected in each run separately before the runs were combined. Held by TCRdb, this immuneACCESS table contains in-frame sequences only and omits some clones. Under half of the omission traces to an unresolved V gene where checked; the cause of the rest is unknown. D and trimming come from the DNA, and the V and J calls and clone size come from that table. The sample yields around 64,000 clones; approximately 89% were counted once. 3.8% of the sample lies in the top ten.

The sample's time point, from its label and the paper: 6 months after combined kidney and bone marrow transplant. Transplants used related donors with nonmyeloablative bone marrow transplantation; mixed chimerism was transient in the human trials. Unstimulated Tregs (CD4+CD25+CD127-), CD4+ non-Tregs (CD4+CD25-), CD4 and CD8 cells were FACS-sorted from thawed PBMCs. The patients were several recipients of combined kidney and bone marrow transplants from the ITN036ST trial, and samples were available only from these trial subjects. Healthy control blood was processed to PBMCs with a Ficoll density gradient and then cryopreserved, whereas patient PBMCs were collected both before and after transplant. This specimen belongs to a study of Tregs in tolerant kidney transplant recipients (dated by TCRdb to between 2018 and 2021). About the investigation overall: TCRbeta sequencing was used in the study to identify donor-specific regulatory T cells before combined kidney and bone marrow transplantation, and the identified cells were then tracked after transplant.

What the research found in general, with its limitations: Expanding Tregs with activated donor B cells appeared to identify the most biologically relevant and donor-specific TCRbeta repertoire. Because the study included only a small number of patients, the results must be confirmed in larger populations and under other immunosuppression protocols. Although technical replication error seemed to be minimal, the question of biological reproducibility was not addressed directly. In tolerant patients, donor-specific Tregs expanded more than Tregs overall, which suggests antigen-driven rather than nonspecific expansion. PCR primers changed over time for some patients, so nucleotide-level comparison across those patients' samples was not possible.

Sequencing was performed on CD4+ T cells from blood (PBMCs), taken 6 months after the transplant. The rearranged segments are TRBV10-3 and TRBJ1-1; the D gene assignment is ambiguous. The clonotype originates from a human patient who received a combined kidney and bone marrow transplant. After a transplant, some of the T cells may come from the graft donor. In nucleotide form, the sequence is TGTGCCATCAGTGACCTCGGTGGAGCTTTCTTT. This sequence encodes CAISDLGGAFF.